Following are 13 T cell receptor beta chains from one sample sequenced in a study of radiotherapy plus CTLA-4 blockade in lung cancer. Sequencing used immunoSEQ multiplex PCR; TCRdb keeps in-frame clones, though not all of them. This table holds about 98,000 clones, approximately 85% found once. This specimen was peripheral blood, taken from a patient treated with radiotherapy plus ipilimumab. All receptors come from a human donor with non-small cell lung cancer who had a partial response to radiotherapy plus ipilimumab.

V usage is TRBV5-1 and J usage is TRBJ2-2, with 7 positions matching TRBD1. The CDR3 sequence is 16 residues long. Germline V gives CDR1 SGHRS, CDR2 YFSETQ. With 1 base clipped from V and 0 bases from J, the junction kept 3 bases outside the gene matches. The CDR3 here is CASSLLTGPNTGELFF. CDR3 DNA sequence: TGCGCCAGCAGCTTGCTGACAGGGCCGAACACCGGGGAGCTGTTTTTT.

The chain joins TRBV29-1 to TRBJ2-1; 9 bases fit TRBD1. CDR1 is SQVTM, CDR2 ANQGSEA, per germline. The CDR3 runs to 15 residues. V was clipped by 3 bases and J by 3 bases; unmatched bases: 6. CDR3 bases: TGCAGCGTTGAGCCGGGACAGGGACTCTACAATGAGCAGTTCTTC. This translates into CSVEPGQGLYNEQFF.

This clone was detected only once. The chain couples TRBV27 to TRBJ2-5; 9 positions agree with TRBD1. Losses at the gene ends were 0 bases for V and 2 bases for J; bases not matched to a gene: 4. The CDR3 spans 16 residues. CDR1 and CDR2 from the germline V gene are MNHEY and SMNVEV (reference sequence). CDR3 residues: CASSLSWDRDQETQYF. DNA of the CDR3: TGTGCCAGCAGTTTATCTTGGGACAGGGATCAAGAGACCCAGTACTTC.

The chain links TRBV19 to TRBJ2-1; D is perhaps TRBD1 (8 bases). V was pared by 3 bases and J by 7 bases, with 13 bases between. From germline, CDR1 is LNHDA and CDR2 SQIVND (reference sequence). There are 14 residues in the CDR3. CDR3: CASSIGQGGNEQFF. The CDR3 DNA is TGTGCCAGTAGTATTGGACAGGGAGGGAATGAGCAGTTCTTC.

The rearrangement joins TRBV28 to TRBJ2-4; no reliable D call. The CDR3 spans 17 residues. The germline V gene has CDR1 MDHEN and CDR2 SYDVKM. V was trimmed by 3 bases and J by 0 bases, leaving 15 bases between them. The CDR3, as DNA: TGTGCCAGCAGTTTGTGGCAGCTAGAATTAGCCAAAAACATTCAGTACTTC. It specifies CASSLWQLELAKNIQYF.

The chain uses TRBV9 and TRBJ2-1; D may be TRBD2 (7 bases). CDR3 length: 14 residues. V was pared by 2 bases and J by 15 bases, with 21 bases between. The germline V gene has CDR1 SGDLS and CDR2 YYNGEE. DNA for the CDR3: TGTGCCAGCAGCGTGAGGGGGGGGGCCCCTGAGTTGTTCTTC. It is translated as CASSVRGGAPELFF.

Turning to this clone: At one end, the junction sequence differs from germline, possibly due to a read error. The chain employs TRBV6-5 and TRBJ1-1; the D gene is possibly TRBD1 (5 bases). The CDR3 length is 15 residues. Germline V gene sequence: CDR1 MNHEY, CDR2 SVGAGI. The CDR3 bases are TGTGTCAGCAGCGATAGGGGTGGGGTGCCCCGTGAAGCTTTCTTT. Its protein product is CVSSDRGGVPREAFF.

The gene calls are TRBV27 and TRBJ2-2; no reliable D call. This CDR3 spans 16 amino acids. The V end was cut by 0 bases, the J end by 2 bases, with 10 bases between. Germline V CDR1 and CDR2: MNHEY, SMNVEV (reference sequence). The CDR3 protein is CASSLSGQLNTGELFF. The CDR3 coding sequence is TGTGCCAGCAGTTTATCTGGGCAGTTAAACACCGGGGAGCTGTTTTTT.

This sequence joins TRBV25-1 and TRBJ2-3, with 7 bases fitting TRBD2. J was trimmed by 3 bases and V by 10 bases; bases with no gene match: 10. Germline assignment: CDR1 MGHDK and CDR2 SYGVNS. The CDR3 sequence is 14 residues long. The DNA of the CDR3 is TGTGCCACCCAGAGAGCGGGACGAACAGATACGCAGTATTTT. Protein product: CATQRAGRTDTQYF. Using reference TRBV25-1 and TRBJ2-3 for the parts outside the CDR3, the full variable domain is EADIYQTPRYLVIGTGKKITLECSQTMGHDKMYWYQQDPGMELHLIHYSYGVNSTEKGDLSSESTVSRIRTEHFPLTLESARPSHTSQYLCATQRAGRTDTQYFGPGTRLTVL.

As DNA, the CDR3 is TGTGCCAGCAGTGAGAGAATTCAAGAGACCCAGTACTTC. The encoded protein is CASSERIQETQYF. The chain joins TRBV2 to TRBJ2-5; D is unclear. Trimming took off 3 bases at V and 2 bases at J, with 7 bases between the two ends. The CDR3 is 13 amino acids. The germline V gene has CDR1 SNHLY and CDR2 FYNNEI.

The V and J genes are TRBV15 and TRBJ1-3, with D possibly TRBD1 on 5 matching bases. This CDR3 comprises 15 residues. Per germline, CDR1 LNHNV and CDR2 YYDKDF (reference sequence). V was cut by 3 bases and J by 0 bases, with 9 bases left in between. CDR3 loop: CATSRDTGSGNTIYF. The CDR3 coding sequence is TGTGCCACCAGCAGGGATACAGGCTCTGGAAACACCATATATTTT.

This chain joins TRBV7-7 and TRBJ2-5; TRBD2 agrees at 14 bases. Trimming at V came to 5 bases and at J to 5 bases, leaving 4 bases not matched to a gene. Germline V gives CDR1 SSHAT, CDR2 FNYEAQ (reference sequence). The CDR3 runs to 15 residues. The CDR3 DNA is TGTGCCAGCAGCCAGCGGACTAGCGGGAGGGAGACCCAGTACTTC. Its translation is CASSQRTSGRETQYF.

V is TRBV6-5 and J is TRBJ2-1; tentatively, D is TRBD2 (6 bases). This CDR3 has 13 amino acids. Trimming removed 6 bases from V and 8 bases from J, with 14 bases in between. The germline gives CDR1 MNHEY, CDR2 SVGAGI. The CDR3 nucleotides are TGTGCCAGCAGATTGGACAAGCGGGATGAGCAGTTCTTC. As protein: CASRLDKRDEQFF.